This entry lists 10 T cell receptor beta chains sequenced from one sample in a study of lymphopenia after photon versus proton radiotherapy. Some clones are missing from TCRdb's copy, which holds only in-frame ones; the method was immunoSEQ multiplex PCR. Here the sample spans about 29,000 clones, 87% being singletons. The sample in question was peripheral blood, obtained from a patient treated with proton-based radiotherapy. The receptors stem from a woman aged 55-69 years with cholangiocarcinoma. Some clones in this sample may be carry-over from other donors' samples.

The chain couples TRBV5-4 to TRBJ2-5; 7 bases fit TRBD1. CDR1 SGHNT and CDR2 YYREEE come from the germline V gene (reference sequence). J gave up 5 bases and V 4 bases, and 8 bases lay outside the gene matches. The CDR3 spans 14 residues. CDR3 protein: CASSPMTGSETQYF. For the CDR3, the DNA is TGTGCCAGCAGCCCGATGACAGGGAGTGAGACCCAGTACTTC.

The rearrangement joins TRBV18 to TRBJ2-3; D unresolved. V lost 4 bases to trimming and J lost 5 bases, with 10 bases between them. The germline CDR1 and CDR2 sequences are KGHSH and LQKENI. This CDR3 spans 13 amino acids. In nucleotides, the CDR3 is TGTGCCAGCTCACAGGGTTTCGGAGATACGCAGTATTTT. Translating it yields CASSQGFGDTQYF.

This sequence joins TRBV10-2 and TRBJ2-3, with 9 nucleotides matching TRBD2. Germline V CDR1 and CDR2: WSHSY, SAAADI. This CDR3 comprises 15 residues. Unmatched junction bases numbered 7, after V lost 6 bases and J lost 3 bases. CDR3 DNA: TGCGCCAGCAGCCGAGCGACTAGCGGAACAGATACGCAGTATTTT. It yields the protein CASSRATSGTDTQYF.

This clone was seen a handful of times. The chain carries TRBV5-4 and TRBJ2-7; D might be TRBD2 (5 bases). CDR1 and CDR2 (germline): SGHNT, YYREEE (reference sequence). CDR3 length: 14 amino acids. V was shortened by 3 bases and J by 3 bases, with 13 bases between the two germline ends. The CDR3 region is CASSSRGEYYEQYF. The CDR3 DNA reads TGTGCCAGCAGCTCCCGGGGAGAGTACTACGAGCAGTACTTC.

The chain combines TRBV6-5 with TRBJ2-2, with no clear D. In germline, CDR1 is MNHEY, CDR2 SVGAGI. CDR3 length: 15 amino acids. V lost 7 bases to trimming and J lost 1 base, with 13 bases between them. CDR3 coding DNA: TGTGCCAGCACCCCAGCCTCAGGGAACACCGGGGAGCTGTTTTTT. It is translated as CASTPASGNTGELFF.

This clone came up once. The J gene is TRBJ2-1, the V gene TRBV27, with a possible D match to TRBD1 (6 bases). Trimming took 6 bases from V and 5 from J, leaving 14 bases between them. Germline-derived CDR1 and CDR2 are MNHEY and SMNVEV (reference sequence). The CDR3 runs 14 residues. CDR3 DNA sequence: TGTGCCAGCAGGGCAGGGGCACCTAACAATGAGCAGTTCTTC. Protein product: CASRAGAPNNEQFF.

This rearrangement joins TRBV10-3 to TRBJ2-3; 9 bases are a match to TRBD1. The germline gives CDR1 ENHRY, CDR2 SYGVKD. This CDR3 contains 21 residues. V was pared by 3 bases and J by 4 bases, with 23 bases of the junction left unmatched. This chain's CDR3 is CAISDLGDRDGARIPSDTQYF. CDR3 bases: TGTGCCATCAGTGATTTGGGGGACAGGGACGGAGCGAGGATACCGTCAGATACGCAGTATTTT.

The genes are TRBV27 and TRBJ1-5; TRBD1 agrees at 10 bases. This CDR3 has 17 amino acids. J was trimmed by 1 base and V by 1 base; bases with no gene match: 4. Germline CDR1 and CDR2: MNHEY and SMNVEV (reference sequence). The CDR3 loop is CASSLLGGQGSNQPQHF. The DNA of the CDR3 is TGTGCCAGCAGTTTATTGGGGGGACAGGGGAGCAATCAGCCCCAGCATTTT.

This chain joins TRBV27 and TRBJ2-7, with 8 bases aligning to TRBD1. CDR1 and CDR2 from the germline V gene are MNHEY and SMNVEV (reference sequence). J lost 0 bases, V lost 7 bases, and 8 bases had no gene match. This CDR3 region has 15 residues. The CDR3 region has the DNA TGTGCCAGCATCGCAGGACAGGGCTCCTCCTACGAGCAGTACTTC. Its protein product is CASIAGQGSSYEQYF.

In its sample, this clone was seen many times. The same CDR3 is also encoded by other DNA sequences in this sample. The chain combines TRBV7-9 with TRBJ2-7, with D tentatively TRBD1 (6 bases). There are 14 residues in the CDR3. V was cut by 5 bases and J by 2 bases, with 13 bases left in between. Germline loops: CDR1 SEHNR, CDR2 FQNEAQ (reference sequence). The CDR3, as DNA: TGTGCCAGCAGCGAGACAGGCATTACCTACGAGCAGTACTTC. Its translation: CASSETGITYEQYF.